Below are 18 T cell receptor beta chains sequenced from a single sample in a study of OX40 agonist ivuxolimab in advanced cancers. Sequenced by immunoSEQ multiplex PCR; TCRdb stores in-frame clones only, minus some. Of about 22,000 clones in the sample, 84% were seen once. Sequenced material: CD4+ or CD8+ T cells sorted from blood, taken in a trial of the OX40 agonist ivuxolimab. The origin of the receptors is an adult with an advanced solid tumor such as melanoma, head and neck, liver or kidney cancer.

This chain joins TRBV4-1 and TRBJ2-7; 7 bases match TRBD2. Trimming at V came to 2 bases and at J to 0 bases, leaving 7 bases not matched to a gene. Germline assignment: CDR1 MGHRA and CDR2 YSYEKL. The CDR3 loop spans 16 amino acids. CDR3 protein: CASSQRGSGVSYEQYF. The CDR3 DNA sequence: TGCGCCAGCAGCCAACGGGGGAGCGGGGTCTCCTACGAGCAGTACTTC.

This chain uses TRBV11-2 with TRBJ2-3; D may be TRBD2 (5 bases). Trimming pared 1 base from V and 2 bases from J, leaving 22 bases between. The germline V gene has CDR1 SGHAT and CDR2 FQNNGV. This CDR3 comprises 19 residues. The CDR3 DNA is TGTGCCAGCAGCTTAGTACCGCAGAGGGCCCTTAGTACCACAGATACGCAGTATTTT. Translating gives CASSLVPQRALSTTDTQYF.

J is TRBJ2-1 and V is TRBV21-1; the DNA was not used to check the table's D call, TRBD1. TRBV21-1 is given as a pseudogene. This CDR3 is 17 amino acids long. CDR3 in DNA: TGTGCCAGCACCCCAAGAGTCCAACAGGGGTTTAACAATGAGCAGTTCTTC. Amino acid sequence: CASTPRVQQGFNNEQFF.

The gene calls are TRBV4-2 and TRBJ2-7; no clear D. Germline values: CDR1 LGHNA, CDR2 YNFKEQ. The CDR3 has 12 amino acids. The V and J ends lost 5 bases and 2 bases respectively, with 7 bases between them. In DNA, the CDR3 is TGTGCCAGCAGCTTTTCTGCCTACGAGCAGTACTTC. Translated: CASSFSAYEQYF.

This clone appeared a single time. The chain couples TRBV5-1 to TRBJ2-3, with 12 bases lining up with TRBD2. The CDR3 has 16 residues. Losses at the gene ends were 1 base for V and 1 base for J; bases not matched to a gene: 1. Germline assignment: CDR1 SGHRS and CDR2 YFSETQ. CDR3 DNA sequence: TGCGCCAGCAGCTTGCGGACTAGCGGGGGCACAGATACGCAGTATTTT. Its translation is CASSLRTSGGTDTQYF.

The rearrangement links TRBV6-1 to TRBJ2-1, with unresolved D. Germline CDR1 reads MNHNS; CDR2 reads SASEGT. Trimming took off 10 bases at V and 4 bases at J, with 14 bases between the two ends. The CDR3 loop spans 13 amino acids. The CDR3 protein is CATLGFLYNEQFF. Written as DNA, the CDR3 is TGTGCCACCTTGGGTTTCCTATACAATGAGCAGTTCTTC.

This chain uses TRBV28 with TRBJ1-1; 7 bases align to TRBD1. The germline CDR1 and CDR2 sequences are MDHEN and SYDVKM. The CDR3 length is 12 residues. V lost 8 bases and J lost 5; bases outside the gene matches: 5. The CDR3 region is CASRDSGTEAFF. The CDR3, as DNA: TGTGCCAGCCGGGACAGTGGGACTGAAGCTTTCTTT.

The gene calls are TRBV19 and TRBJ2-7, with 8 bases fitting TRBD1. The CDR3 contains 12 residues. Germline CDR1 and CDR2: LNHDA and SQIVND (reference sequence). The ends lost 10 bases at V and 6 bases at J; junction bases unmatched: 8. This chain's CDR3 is CATRQGSTEQYF. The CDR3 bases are TGTGCCACTCGACAGGGGTCCACCGAGCAGTACTTC.

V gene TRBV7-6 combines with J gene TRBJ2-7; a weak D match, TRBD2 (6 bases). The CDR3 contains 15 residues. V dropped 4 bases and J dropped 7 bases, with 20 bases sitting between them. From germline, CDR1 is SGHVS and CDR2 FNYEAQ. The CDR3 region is CASSSGLGGIGEQYF. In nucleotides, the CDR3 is TGTGCCAGCAGCTCGGGACTCGGCGGAATAGGGGAGCAGTACTTC.

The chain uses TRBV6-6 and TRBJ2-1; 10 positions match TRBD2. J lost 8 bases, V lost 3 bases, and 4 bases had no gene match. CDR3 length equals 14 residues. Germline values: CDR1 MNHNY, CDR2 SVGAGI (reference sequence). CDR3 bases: TGTGCCAGCAGTTATCGAGCGGGGGGGTATGAGCAGTTCTTC. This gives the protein CASSYRAGGYEQFF.

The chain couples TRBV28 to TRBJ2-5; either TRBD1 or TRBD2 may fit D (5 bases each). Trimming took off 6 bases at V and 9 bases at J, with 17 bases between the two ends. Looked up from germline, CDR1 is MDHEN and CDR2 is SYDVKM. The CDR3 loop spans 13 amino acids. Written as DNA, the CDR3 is TGTGCCAGCAGAATTATCGGGGACCCTTCCCAGTACTTC. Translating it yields CASRIIGDPSQYF.

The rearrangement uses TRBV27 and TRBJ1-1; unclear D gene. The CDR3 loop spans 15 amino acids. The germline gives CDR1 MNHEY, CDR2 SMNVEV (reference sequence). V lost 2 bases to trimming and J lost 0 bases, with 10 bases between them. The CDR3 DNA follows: TGTGCCAGCAGTTTAAAGGGATTCATGAACACTGAAGCTTTCTTT. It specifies CASSLKGFMNTEAFF.

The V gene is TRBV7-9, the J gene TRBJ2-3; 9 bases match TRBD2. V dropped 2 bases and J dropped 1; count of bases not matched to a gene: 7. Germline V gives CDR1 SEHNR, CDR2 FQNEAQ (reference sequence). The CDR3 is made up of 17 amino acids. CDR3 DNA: TGTGCCAGCAGCTTACTTGCTAGCGGGGACGGCACAGATACGCAGTATTTT. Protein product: CASSLLASGDGTDTQYF.

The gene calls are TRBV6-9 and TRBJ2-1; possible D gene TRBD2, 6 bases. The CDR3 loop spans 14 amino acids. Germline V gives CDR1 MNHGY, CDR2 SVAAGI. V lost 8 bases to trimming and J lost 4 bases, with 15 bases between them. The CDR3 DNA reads TGTGCCAGCTGGGGACTGAGGTCGTACAATGAGCAGTTCTTC. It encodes CASWGLRSYNEQFF.

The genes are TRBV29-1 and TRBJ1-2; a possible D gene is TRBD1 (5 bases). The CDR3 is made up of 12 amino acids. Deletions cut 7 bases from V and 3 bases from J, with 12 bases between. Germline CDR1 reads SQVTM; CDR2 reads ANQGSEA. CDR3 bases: TGCAGCGGGTTGACAGAAGACTATGGCTACACCTTC. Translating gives CSGLTEDYGYTF. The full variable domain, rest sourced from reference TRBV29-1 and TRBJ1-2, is SAVISQKPSRDICQRGTSLTIQCQVDSQVTMMFWYRQQPGQSLTLIATANQGSEATYESGFVIDKFPISRPNLTFSTLTVSNMSPEDSSIYLCSGLTEDYGYTFGSGTRLTVV.

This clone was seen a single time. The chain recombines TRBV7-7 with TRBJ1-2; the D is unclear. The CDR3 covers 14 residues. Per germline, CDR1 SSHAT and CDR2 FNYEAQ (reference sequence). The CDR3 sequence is CATPPPRVNYGYTF. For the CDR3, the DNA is TGTGCTACTCCCCCCCCCAGAGTTAACTATGGCTACACCTTC.

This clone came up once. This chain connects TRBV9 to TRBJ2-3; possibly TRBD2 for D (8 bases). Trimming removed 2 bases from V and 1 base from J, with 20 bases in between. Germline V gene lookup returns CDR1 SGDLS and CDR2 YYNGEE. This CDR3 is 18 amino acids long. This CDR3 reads CASSVAGGAGGGTDTQYF. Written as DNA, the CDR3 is TGTGCCAGCAGCGTGGCAGGGGGTGCGGGGGGAGGCACAGATACGCAGTATTTT.

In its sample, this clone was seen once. CDR3 region: CASRLGTSGEQYF. The CDR3 nucleotides read TGTGCCAGCAGACTTGGGACTAGCGGGGAGCAGTACTTC. The chain couples TRBV11-2 to TRBJ2-7, with 12 nucleotides matching TRBD2. From germline, CDR1 is SGHAT and CDR2 FQNNGV. The CDR3 runs 13 residues. V lost 6 bases and J lost 7; bases outside the gene matches: 4.